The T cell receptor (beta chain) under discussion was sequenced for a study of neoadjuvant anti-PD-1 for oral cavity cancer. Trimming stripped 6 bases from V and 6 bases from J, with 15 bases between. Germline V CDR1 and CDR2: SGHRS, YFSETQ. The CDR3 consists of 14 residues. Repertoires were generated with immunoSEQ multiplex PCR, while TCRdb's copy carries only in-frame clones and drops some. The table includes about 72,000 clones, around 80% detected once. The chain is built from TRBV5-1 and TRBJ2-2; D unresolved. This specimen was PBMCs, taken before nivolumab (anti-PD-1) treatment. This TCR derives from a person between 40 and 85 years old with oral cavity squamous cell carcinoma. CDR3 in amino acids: CASTPFRTAGELFF. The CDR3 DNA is TGCGCCAGCACGCCTTTCCGGACGGCCGGGGAGCTGTTTTTT.